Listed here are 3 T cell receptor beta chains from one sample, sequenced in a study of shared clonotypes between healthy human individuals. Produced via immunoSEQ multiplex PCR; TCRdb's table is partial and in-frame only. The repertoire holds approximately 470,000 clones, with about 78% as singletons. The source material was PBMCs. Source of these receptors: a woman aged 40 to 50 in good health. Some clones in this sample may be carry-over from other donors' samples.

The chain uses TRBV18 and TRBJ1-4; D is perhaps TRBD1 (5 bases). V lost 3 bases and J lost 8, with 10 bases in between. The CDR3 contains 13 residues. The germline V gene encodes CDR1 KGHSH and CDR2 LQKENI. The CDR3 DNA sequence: TGTGCCAGCTCACCTTCAGGGAGCGAAAAACTGTTTTTT. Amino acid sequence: CASSPSGSEKLFF.

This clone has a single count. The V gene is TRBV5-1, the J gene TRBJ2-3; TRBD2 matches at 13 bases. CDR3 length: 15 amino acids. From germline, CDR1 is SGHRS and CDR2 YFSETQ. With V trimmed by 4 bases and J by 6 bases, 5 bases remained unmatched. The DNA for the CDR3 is TGCGCCAGCAGCCTCTGGACTAGCGGGAGCGATACGCAGTATTTT. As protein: CASSLWTSGSDTQYF.

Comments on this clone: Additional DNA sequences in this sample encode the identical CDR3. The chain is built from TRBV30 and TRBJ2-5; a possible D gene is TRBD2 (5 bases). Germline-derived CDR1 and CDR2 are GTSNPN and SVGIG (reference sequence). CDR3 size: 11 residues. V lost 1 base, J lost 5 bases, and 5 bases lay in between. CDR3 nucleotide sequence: TGTGCCTGGAGTGGAGGGGAGACCCAGTACTTC. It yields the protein CAWSGGETQYF.